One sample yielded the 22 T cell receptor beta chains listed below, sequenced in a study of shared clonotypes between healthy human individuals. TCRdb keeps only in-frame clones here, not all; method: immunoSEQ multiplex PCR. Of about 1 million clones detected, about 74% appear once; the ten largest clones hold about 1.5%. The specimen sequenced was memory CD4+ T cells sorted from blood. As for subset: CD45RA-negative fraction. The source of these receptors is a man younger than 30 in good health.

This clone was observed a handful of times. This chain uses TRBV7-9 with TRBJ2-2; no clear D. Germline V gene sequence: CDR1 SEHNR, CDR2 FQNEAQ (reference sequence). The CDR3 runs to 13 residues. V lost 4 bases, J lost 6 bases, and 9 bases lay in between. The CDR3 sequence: CASSYPHAGELFF. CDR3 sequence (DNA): TGTGCCAGCAGCTACCCGCATGCCGGGGAGCTGTTTTTT.

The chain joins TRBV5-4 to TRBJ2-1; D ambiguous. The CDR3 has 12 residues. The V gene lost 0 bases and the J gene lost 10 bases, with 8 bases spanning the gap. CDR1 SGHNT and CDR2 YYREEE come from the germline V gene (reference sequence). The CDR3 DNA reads TGTGCCAGCAGCTTGGAGGGTAGGGAGCAGTTCTTC. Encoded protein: CASSLEGREQFF.

The CDR3 DNA sequence: TGTGCCAGCAGCCGAGGACAGGGTGGCGAGCAGTACTTC. It specifies CASSRGQGGEQYF. The genes are TRBV7-8 and TRBJ2-7, with 8 nucleotides matching TRBD1. This CDR3 is built from 13 residues. V lost 5 bases and J lost 6; bases outside the gene matches: 6. Germline CDR1 SGHVS, CDR2 FQNEAQ.

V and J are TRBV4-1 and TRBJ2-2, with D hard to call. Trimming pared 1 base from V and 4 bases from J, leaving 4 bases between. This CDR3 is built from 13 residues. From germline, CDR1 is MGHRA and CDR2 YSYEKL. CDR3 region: CASSQAPTGELFF. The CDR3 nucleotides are TGCGCCAGCAGCCAAGCACCCACCGGGGAGCTGTTTTTT.

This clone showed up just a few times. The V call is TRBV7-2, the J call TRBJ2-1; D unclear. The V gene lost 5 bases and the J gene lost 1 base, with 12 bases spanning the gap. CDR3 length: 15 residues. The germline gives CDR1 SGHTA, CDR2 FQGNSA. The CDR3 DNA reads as TGTGCCAGCAGCGTAAGGGCGGCGTCCTACAATGAGCAGTTCTTC. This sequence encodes CASSVRAASYNEQFF.

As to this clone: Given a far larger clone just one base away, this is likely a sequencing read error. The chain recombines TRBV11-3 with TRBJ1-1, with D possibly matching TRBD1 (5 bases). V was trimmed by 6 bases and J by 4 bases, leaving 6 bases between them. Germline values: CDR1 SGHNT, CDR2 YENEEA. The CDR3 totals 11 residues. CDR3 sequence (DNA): TGTGCCAGCAGTGGGGGCACTGAAGCTTTCTTT. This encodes CASSGGTEAFF.

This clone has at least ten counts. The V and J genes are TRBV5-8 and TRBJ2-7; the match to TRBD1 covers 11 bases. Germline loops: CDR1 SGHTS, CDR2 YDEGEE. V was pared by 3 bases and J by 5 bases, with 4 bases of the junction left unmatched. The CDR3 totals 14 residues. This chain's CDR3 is CASSSDRGHNEQYF. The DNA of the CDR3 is TGTGCCAGCAGCTCGGACAGGGGGCACAACGAGCAGTACTTC.

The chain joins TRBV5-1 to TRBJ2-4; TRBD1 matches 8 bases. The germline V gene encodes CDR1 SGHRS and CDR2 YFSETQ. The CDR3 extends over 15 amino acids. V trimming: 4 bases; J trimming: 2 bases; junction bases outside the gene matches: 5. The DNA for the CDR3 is TGCGCCAGCAGCCAGAGGACAGGGTCCAAAAACATTCAGTACTTC. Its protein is CASSQRTGSKNIQYF. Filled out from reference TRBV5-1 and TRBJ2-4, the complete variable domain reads KAGVTQTPRYLIKTRGQQVTLSCSPISGHRSVSWYQQTPGQGLQFLFEYFSETQRNKGNFPGRFSGRQFSNSRSEMNVSTLELGDSALYLCASSQRTGSKNIQYFGAGTRLSVL.

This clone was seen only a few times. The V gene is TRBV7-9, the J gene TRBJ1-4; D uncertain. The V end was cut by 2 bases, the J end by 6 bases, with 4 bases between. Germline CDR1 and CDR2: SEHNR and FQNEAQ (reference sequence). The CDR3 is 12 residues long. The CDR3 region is CASSLMDEKLFF. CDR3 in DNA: TGTGCCAGCAGCTTAATGGATGAAAAACTGTTTTTT.

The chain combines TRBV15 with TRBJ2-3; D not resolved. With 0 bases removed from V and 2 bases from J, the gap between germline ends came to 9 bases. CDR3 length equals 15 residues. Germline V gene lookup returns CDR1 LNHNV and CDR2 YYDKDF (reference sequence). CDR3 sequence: CATSRDYTNTDTQYF. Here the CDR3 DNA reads TGTGCCACCAGCAGAGATTACACTAACACAGATACGCAGTATTTT. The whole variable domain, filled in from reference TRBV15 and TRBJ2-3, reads DAMVIQNPRYQVTQFGKPVTLSCSQTLNHNVMYWYQQKSSQAPKLLFHYYDKDFNNEADTPDNFQSRRPNTSFCFLDIRSPGLGDTAMYLCATSRDYTNTDTQYFGPGTRLTVL.

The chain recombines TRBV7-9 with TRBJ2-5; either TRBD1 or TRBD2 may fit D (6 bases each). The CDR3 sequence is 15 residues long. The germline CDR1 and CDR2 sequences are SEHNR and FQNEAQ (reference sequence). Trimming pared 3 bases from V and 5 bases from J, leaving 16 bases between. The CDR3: CASSFLQGGRETQYF. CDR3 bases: TGTGCCAGCAGCTTCTTACAGGGAGGCAGGGAGACCCAGTACTTC.

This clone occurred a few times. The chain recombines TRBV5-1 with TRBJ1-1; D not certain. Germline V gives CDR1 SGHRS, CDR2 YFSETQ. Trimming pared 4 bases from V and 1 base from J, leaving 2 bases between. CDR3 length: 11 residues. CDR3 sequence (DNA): TGCGCCAGCAGCGGGAACACTGAAGCTTTCTTT. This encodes CASSGNTEAFF.

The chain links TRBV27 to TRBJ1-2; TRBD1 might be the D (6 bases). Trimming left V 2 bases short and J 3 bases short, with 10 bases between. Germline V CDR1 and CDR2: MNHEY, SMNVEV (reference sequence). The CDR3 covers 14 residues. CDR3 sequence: CASSLRGPDYGYTF. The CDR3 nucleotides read TGTGCCAGCAGTTTACGGGGGCCCGACTATGGCTACACCTTC.

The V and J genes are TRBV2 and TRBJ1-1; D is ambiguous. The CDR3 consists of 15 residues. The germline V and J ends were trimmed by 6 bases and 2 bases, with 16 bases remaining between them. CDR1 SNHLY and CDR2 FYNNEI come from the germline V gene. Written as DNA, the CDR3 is TGTGCCAGCAGGAGACGCGATCCGGGAAACACTGAAGCTTTCTTT. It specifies CASRRRDPGNTEAFF.

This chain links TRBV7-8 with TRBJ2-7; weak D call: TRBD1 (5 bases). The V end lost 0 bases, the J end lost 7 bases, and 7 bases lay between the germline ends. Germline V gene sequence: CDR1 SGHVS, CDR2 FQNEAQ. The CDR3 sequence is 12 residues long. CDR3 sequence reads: CASSLARAEQYF. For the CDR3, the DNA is TGTGCCAGCAGCTTAGCCAGGGCTGAGCAGTACTTC.

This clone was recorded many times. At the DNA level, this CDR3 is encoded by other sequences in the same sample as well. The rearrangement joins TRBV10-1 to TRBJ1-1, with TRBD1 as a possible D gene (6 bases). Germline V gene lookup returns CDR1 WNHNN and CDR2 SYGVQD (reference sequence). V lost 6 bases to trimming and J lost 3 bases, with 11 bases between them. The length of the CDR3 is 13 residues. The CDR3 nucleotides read TGCGCCAGCAGATTGAACAGGGACACTGAAGCTTTCTTT. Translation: CASRLNRDTEAFF.

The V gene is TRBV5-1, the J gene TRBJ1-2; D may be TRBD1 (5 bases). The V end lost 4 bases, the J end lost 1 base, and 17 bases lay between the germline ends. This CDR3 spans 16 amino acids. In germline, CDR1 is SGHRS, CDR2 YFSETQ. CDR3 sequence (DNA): TGCGCCAGCAGCCCCCGAGAGAGGGGCGTTAACTATGGCTACACCTTC. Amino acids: CASSPRERGVNYGYTF.

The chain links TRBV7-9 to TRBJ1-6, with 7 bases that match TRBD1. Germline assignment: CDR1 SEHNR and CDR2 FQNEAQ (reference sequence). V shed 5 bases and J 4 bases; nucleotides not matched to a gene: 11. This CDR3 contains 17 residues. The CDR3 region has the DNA TGTGCCAGCAGCGCGCGACAGGGTTCGTCATATAATTCACCCCTCCACTTT. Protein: CASSARQGSSYNSPLHF. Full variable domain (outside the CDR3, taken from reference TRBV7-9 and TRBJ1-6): DTGVSQNPRHKITKRGQNVTFRCDPISEHNRLYWYRQTLGQGPEFLTYFQNEAQLEKSRLLSDRFSAERPKGSFSTLEIQRTEQGDSAMYLCASSARQGSSYNSPLHFGNGTRLTVT.

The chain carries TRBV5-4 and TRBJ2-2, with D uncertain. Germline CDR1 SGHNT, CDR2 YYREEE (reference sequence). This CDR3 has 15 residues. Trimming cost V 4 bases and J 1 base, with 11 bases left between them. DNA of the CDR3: TGTGCCAGCAGCCCCCGGGCGGTGAACACCGGGGAGCTGTTTTTT. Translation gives CASSPRAVNTGELFF.

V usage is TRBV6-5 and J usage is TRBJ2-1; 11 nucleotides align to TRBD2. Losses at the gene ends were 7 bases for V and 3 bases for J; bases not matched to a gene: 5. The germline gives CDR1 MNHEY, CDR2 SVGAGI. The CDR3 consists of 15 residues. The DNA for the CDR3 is TGTGCCAGCACCCGACTAGCGGGGCTCTACAATGAGCAGTTCTTC. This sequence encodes CASTRLAGLYNEQFF.

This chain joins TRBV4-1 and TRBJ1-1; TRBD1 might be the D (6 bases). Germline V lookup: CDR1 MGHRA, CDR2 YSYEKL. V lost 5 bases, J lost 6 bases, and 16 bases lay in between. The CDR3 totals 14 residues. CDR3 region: CASSATGLPAEAFF. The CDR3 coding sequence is TGCGCCAGCAGCGCAACAGGGCTACCCGCTGAAGCTTTCTTT.

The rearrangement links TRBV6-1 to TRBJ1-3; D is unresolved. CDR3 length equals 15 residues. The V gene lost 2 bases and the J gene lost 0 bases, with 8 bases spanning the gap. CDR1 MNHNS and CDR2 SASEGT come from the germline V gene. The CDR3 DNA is TGTGCCAGCAGTGAATACCAGAGCTCTGGAAACACCATATATTTT. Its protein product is CASSEYQSSGNTIYF.